This is a list of T cell receptor beta chains from one sample in a study of cytomegalovirus exposure and HLA in healthy donors. The assay was immunoSEQ multiplex PCR, and TCRdb's table has in-frame clones only and misses some. The profile shows about 120,000 clones, 65% to 80% of them singletons. Sequencing input: PBMCs. These receptors all come from a female donor in good health and CMV-seronegative. Each CDR3 is given with its conserved first and last residue. The order of the fields is D gene, clone size, V gene, CDR3 length, J gene, CDR3 protein, CDR3 DNA. D genes are given only for firm matches. Clone size is shown for a subset of rows, as once, few, many or a class of expanded clone.

>-|-|TRBV30|13|TRBJ1-2
CAWSVRRGYGYTF
TGTGCCTGGAGTGTTCGTAGGGGATATGGCTACACCTTC
>TRBD1|-|TRBV6-6|16|TRBJ2-7
CASSYGRTGGIYEQYF
TGTGCCAGCAGTTACGGTCGGACAGGGGGCATATACGAGCAGTACTTC
>-|once|TRBV28|15|TRBJ1-1
CASSPRGGVGTEAFF
TGTGCCAGCAGCCCCAGAGGGGGAGTGGGCACTGAAGCTTTCTTT
>TRBD2|-|TRBV7-2|13|TRBJ2-1
CASSPREGAEQFF
TGTGCCAGCAGCCCCCGGGAGGGTGCTGAGCAGTTCTTC
>-|-|TRBV2|17|TRBJ1-5
CASSPQGIGMSNQPQHF
TGTGCCAGCAGCCCGCAGGGGATAGGAATGAGCAATCAGCCCCAGCATTTT
>TRBD1|-|TRBV5-1|20|TRBJ1-6
CASSLFVGTDRKLYNSPLHF
TGCGCCAGCAGCTTGTTCGTCGGGACAGATCGAAAATTATATAATTCACCCCTCCACTTT
>-|-|TRBV10-1|13|TRBJ1-4
CASSESRNEKLFF
TGCGCCAGCAGTGAGTCGAGGAATGAAAAACTGTTTTTT
>TRBD2|-|TRBV11-2|17|TRBJ2-4
CASSNPSLSGGAHIQYF
TGTGCCAGCAGCAACCCTAGCCTTAGCGGGGGGGCGCACATTCAGTACTTC
>TRBD2|-|TRBV19|12|TRBJ2-1
CASQASGGREFF
TGTGCCAGTCAGGCTAGCGGGGGGCGGGAGTTCTTC
>TRBD1|-|TRBV7-9|18|TRBJ2-3
CASSPSPRQGVQWDTQYF
TGTGCCAGCAGCCCTAGCCCACGACAGGGGGTACAGTGGGATACGCAGTATTTT
>-|-|TRBV6-1|13|TRBJ2-3
CASSVIPADTQYF
TGTGCCAGCAGTGTAATTCCAGCAGATACGCAGTATTTT
>-|few|TRBV5-6|15|TRBJ1-2
CASSTTGRPNYGYTF
TGTGCCAGCAGCACCACAGGGAGACCTAACTATGGCTACACCTTC
>-|-|TRBV6-5|14|TRBJ2-1
CASRLWASYNEQFF
TGTGCCAGCAGGCTATGGGCCTCCTACAATGAGCAGTTCTTC
>-|-|TRBV19|13|TRBJ2-1
CASMGLDYNEQFF
TGTGCCAGTATGGGACTGGATTACAATGAGCAGTTCTTC
>TRBD2|few|TRBV27|16|TRBJ2-3
CASRTGRRGWSDTQYF
TGTGCCAGCAGGACGGGGAGGCGGGGGTGGTCGGATACGCAGTATTTT
>TRBD2|-|TRBV30|14|TRBJ2-7
CAWSAFGGKYEQYF
TGTGCCTGGAGTGCCTTCGGGGGGAAATACGAGCAGTACTTC
>-|-|TRBV6-4|13|TRBJ1-1
CAGSRQGGTEAFF
TGTGCCGGCAGTAGGCAGGGTGGGACTGAAGCTTTCTTT
>TRBD2|-|TRBV6-4|16|TRBJ2-7
CASSAPRTSDSYEQYF
TGTGCCAGCAGTGCCCCTAGGACTAGCGACTCCTACGAGCAGTACTTC
>-|-|TRBV7-3|13|TRBJ1-2
CASSLPQGLGYTF
TGTGCCAGCAGCCTACCACAGGGCCTTGGCTACACCTTC
>-|-|TRBV7-6|15|TRBJ2-5
CASSLATSSRETQYF
TGTGCCAGCAGCTTAGCTACTAGTTCAAGGGAGACCCAGTACTTC
>TRBD2|-|TRBV6-6|16|TRBJ2-3
CASSLKLAGGPNTQYF
TGTGCCAGCAGCCTAAAACTAGCGGGGGGGCCAAATACGCAGTATTTT
>-|-|TRBV6-6|13|TRBJ2-7
CASSYSPRYEQYF
TGTGCCAGCAGTTACTCCCCCCGCTACGAGCAGTACTTC
>TRBD1|-|TRBV2|16|TRBJ1-1
CASSERQGPLSTEAFF
TGTGCCAGCAGCGAACGACAGGGGCCCCTGAGCACTGAAGCTTTCTTT
>TRBD1|-|TRBV5-5|13|TRBJ1-2
CASSFGQGDGYTF
TGTGCCAGCAGCTTCGGACAGGGCGATGGCTACACCTTC
>TRBD1|-|TRBV27|15|TRBJ2-7
CASSLSGQGSYEQYF
TGTGCCAGCAGTTTATCGGGACAGGGCTCCTACGAGCAGTACTTC
>TRBD1|-|TRBV25-1|14|TRBJ1-2
CASSAIQGGYGYTF
TGTGCCAGCAGTGCGATACAGGGGGGCTATGGCTACACCTTC
>-|-|TRBV19|16|TRBJ1-5
CASILRDGHSNQPQHF
TGTGCCAGTATCCTGCGGGACGGACATAGCAATCAGCCCCAGCATTTT
>TRBD2|once|TRBV5-1|15|TRBJ2-3
CASSASGPSTDTQYF
TGCGCCAGCAGCGCTAGCGGACCTAGCACAGATACGCAGTATTTT